This entry lists 25 T cell receptor beta chains sequenced from one sample in a study of T cells in Graves' hyperthyroidism and ophthalmopathy. Amplification of TCR beta CDR3 regions used RNA as the template. When the TCR CDR3 underwent first-round RT-PCR, the HTBI primer set was used. TCRdb re-called the multiplex PCR reads with MiXCR, one entry per CDR3 protein. The sample yields about 52,000 distinct CDR3 sequences, approximately 48% seen once. The source material was blood. The receptor source for this set is a woman aged 50 to 65 with Graves' ophthalmopathy.

The chain recombines TRBV5-1 with TRBJ1-4; TRBD1 matches 9 bases. Losses at the gene ends were 5 bases for V and 4 bases for J; bases not matched to a gene: 6. CDR3 length equals 15 residues. Germline-derived CDR1 and CDR2 are SGHRS and YFSETQ. The CDR3 spells CASRGGQGNNEKLFF. CDR3 in DNA: TGCGCCAGCAGGGGGGGACAGGGCAATAATGAAAAACTGTTTTTT.

V gene TRBV9 combines with J gene TRBJ1-2; possible D gene TRBD1, 6 bases. CDR1 and CDR2 from the germline V gene are SGDLS and YYNGEE. This CDR3 is 11 amino acids long. Trimming left V 10 bases short and J 7 bases short, with 14 bases between. CDR3: CASQGTTGYTF. The CDR3, as DNA: TGTGCCTCCCAGGGGACGACTGGCTACACCTTC.

Comment on this clonotype: The CDR3 carries no conserved terminal phenylalanine or tryptophan, so it likely arises from a read error. Because the CDR3's place on the DNA is in doubt, the DNA is left out and the CDR3 is given as listed by TCRdb. V and J are TRBV11-2 and TRBJ2-7. The CDR3 adds up to 8 amino acids, both ends counted. Germline V lookup: CDR1 SGHAT, CDR2 FQNNGV. CDR3 sequence reads: CASSLDGT.

This clonotype has at least ten counts. The CDR3 DNA is TGTGCCCACACAGTCGGGGGGCGCAACACTGAAGCTTTCTTT. Translation: CAHTVGGRNTEAFF. This chain connects TRBV27 to TRBJ1-1; D is possibly TRBD1 (6 bases). The CDR3 runs to 14 residues. The germline V gene has CDR1 MNHEY and CDR2 SMNVEV (reference sequence). Trimming removed 11 bases at V and 2 bases at J, with 18 bases between.

The V call is TRBV5-1, the J call TRBJ2-2; a weak D match, TRBD1 (6 bases). CDR3 length: 15 amino acids. Germline V gene lookup returns CDR1 SGHRS and CDR2 YFSETQ. V lost 6 bases and J 0 bases, leaving 12 bases between the germline ends. The CDR3 DNA sequence: TGCGCCAGCACCCGGGACACCACGAACACCGGGGAGCTGTTTTTT. Translation gives CASTRDTTNTGELFF.

Judged by abundance, this clonotype is medium-sized. The chain recombines TRBV2 with TRBJ2-7, with D tentatively TRBD1 (6 bases). This CDR3 has 13 amino acids. Germline values: CDR1 SNHLY, CDR2 FYNNEI. V shed 6 bases and J shed 3 bases, with 12 bases lying between them. For the CDR3, the DNA is TGTGCCAGCAGCACAGAACAGGGCTACGAGCAGTACTTC. It encodes CASSTEQGYEQYF. Full variable domain (outside the CDR3, taken from reference TRBV2 and TRBJ2-7): EPEVTQTPSHQVTQMGQEVILRCVPISNHLYFYWYRQILGQKVEFLVSFYNNEISEKSEIFDDQFSVERPDGSNFTLKIRSTKLEDSAMYFCASSTEQGYEQYFGPGTRLTVT.

With respect to this clonotype: A much larger clone differs by one base, so this may be a read error. The chain links TRBV4-1 to TRBJ1-3; 9 nucleotides line up with TRBD1. CDR3 length equals 18 residues. Germline V lookup: CDR1 MGHRA, CDR2 YSYEKL. The CDR3 here is CASGQEFLDRGFGNTIYF. Written as DNA, the CDR3 is TGCGCCAGCGGCCAAGAGTTCCTGGACAGGGGTTTTGGAAACACCATATATTTT.

This clonotype has ten or more counts. The V gene is TRBV6-1, the J gene TRBJ1-5; D remains unclear. The CDR3 has 13 amino acids. Trimming took 7 bases from V and 3 from J, leaving 10 bases between them. Germline V CDR1 and CDR2: MNHNS, SASEGT. CDR3 sequence: CASKREDNQPQHF. Here the CDR3 DNA reads TGTGCCAGCAAAAGGGAAGACAATCAGCCCCAGCATTTT.

The chain joins TRBV7-6 to TRBJ2-3, with D possibly matching TRBD2 (6 bases). This CDR3 comprises 13 residues. From germline, CDR1 is SGHVS and CDR2 FNYEAQ. CDR3 residues: CARAQGLTDTQYF. The CDR3 coding sequence is TGTGCTAGGGCCCAGGGACTCACAGATACGCAGTATTTT.

This clonotype has a count of ten or more. The chain links TRBV6-1 to TRBJ2-1, with a weak D call TRBD2 (5 bases). The ends were cut back, 6 bases at V and 4 bases at J, with 7 bases in the middle. CDR3 length equals 12 residues. Germline-derived CDR1 and CDR2 are MNHNS and SASEGT. CDR3 in amino acids: CASRREYNEQFF. CDR3 DNA sequence: TGTGCCAGCAGGAGGGAGTACAATGAGCAGTTCTTC.

This clonotype has a count of ten or more. This chain connects TRBV14 to TRBJ2-5, with a tentative D call TRBD1 (6 bases). V was shortened by 4 bases and J by 0 bases, with 12 bases between the two germline ends. This CDR3 is built from 15 residues. Germline V gene sequence: CDR1 SGHDN, CDR2 FVKESK. CDR3 region: CASSPVDRNQETQYF. The CDR3 nucleotides are TGTGCCAGCAGCCCGGTCGACAGGAACCAAGAGACCCAGTACTTC.

The chain employs TRBV20-1 and TRBJ2-7, with D unresolved. V shed 2 bases and J shed 5 bases, with 1 base lying between them. The CDR3 is 9 amino acids. Germline lookup yields CDR1 DFQATT and CDR2 SNEGSKA (reference sequence). The CDR3 spells CSARNEQYF. The CDR3 DNA follows: TGCAGTGCTAGAAACGAGCAGTACTTC.

As DNA, the CDR3 is TGTGCCAGTAGTATTGGACAGGGGCAAGAGACCCAGTACTTC. Its protein is CASSIGQGQETQYF. The chain uses TRBV19 and TRBJ2-5, with 9 bases fitting TRBD1. Germline V gene data show CDR1 as LNHDA and CDR2 as SQIVND (reference sequence). The CDR3 consists of 14 residues. J lost 2 bases, V lost 3 bases, and 1 base had no gene match.

This clonotype was counted at least ten times. The V and J genes are TRBV6-1 and TRBJ1-4, with a weak D call TRBD1 (5 bases). CDR1 is MNHNS and CDR2 is SASEGT in the germline V gene. The CDR3 spans 16 residues. Trimming took off 3 bases at V and 8 bases at J, with 19 bases between the two ends. The CDR3 DNA sequence: TGTGCCAGCAGTGAGGTCACAGGCCCAGGTTGGGAAAAACTGTTTTTT. Translating gives CASSEVTGPGWEKLFF.

The V gene is TRBV29-1, the J gene TRBJ2-7, with 10 bases that match TRBD1. The germline V gene has CDR1 SQVTM and CDR2 ANQGSEA. The CDR3 covers 10 residues. The CDR3 nucleotides are TGCAGGGGACAGGGGAACGAGCAGTACTTC. It yields the protein CRGQGNEQYF.

At least ten counts were recorded for this clonotype. The chain combines TRBV20-1 with TRBJ2-7, with 10 bases matching TRBD1. In germline, CDR1 is DFQATT, CDR2 SNEGSKA (reference sequence). This CDR3 comprises 14 residues. The V segment lost 5 bases and the J segment 5 bases; nucleotides outside the gene matches: 9. CDR3: CSARKRGQGNEQYF. In DNA form, the CDR3 reads TGCAGTGCTCGCAAGCGGGGACAGGGGAACGAGCAGTACTTC.

The CDR3, as DNA: TGTGCCAGCAGGGAACTAGCGGGGGAAATCACAGATACGCAGTATTTT. It encodes CASRELAGEITDTQYF. The chain links TRBV2 to TRBJ2-3; 11 bases line up with TRBD2. V shed 6 bases and J 2 bases; nucleotides not matched to a gene: 7. Germline CDR1 SNHLY, CDR2 FYNNEI. The CDR3 loop spans 16 amino acids.

This chain joins TRBV25-1 and TRBJ2-3, with D maybe TRBD1 (6 bases). Germline V gene sequence: CDR1 MGHDK, CDR2 SYGVNS. This CDR3 contains 13 residues. The germline V and J ends were trimmed by 8 bases and 8 bases, with 17 bases remaining between them. CDR3 region: CASGLGGQGTQYF. The CDR3 DNA sequence: TGTGCCAGCGGGCTTGGGGGCCAAGGTACGCAGTATTTT.

This clonotype was recorded many times. V gene TRBV4-1 combines with J gene TRBJ2-7; the D gene could be TRBD1 or TRBD2 (5 bases each). The CDR3 consists of 15 residues. The germline V and J ends were trimmed by 1 base and 4 bases, with 14 bases remaining between them. Germline CDR1 reads MGHRA; CDR2 reads YSYEKL. The CDR3 nucleotides read TGCGCCAGCAGCCAAGTGACGGGGCCGGGGTACGAGCAGTACTTC. It yields the protein CASSQVTGPGYEQYF.

In regard to this clonotype: The junction and the germline gene differ at one end; a read error may be behind it. J is TRBJ2-5 and V is TRBV7-9; possibly TRBD1 or TRBD2 for D (5 bases each). Germline V gene data show CDR1 as SEHNR and CDR2 as FQNEAQ (reference sequence). The CDR3 loop spans 14 amino acids. Here the CDR3 reads CASSLSGAQETRYF. The CDR3 coding sequence is TGTGCCAGCAGTTTATCCGGGGCACAAGAGACCCGGTACTTC.

This clonotype was recorded many times. The CDR3 protein is CASSLAAYEQYF. DNA for the CDR3: TGTGCCAGCAGTTTAGCGGCCTACGAGCAGTACTTC. The chain carries TRBV12-3 or TRBV12-4 and TRBJ2-7; unclear D gene. This CDR3 is 12 amino acids long. Trimming took off 0 bases at V and 2 bases at J, with 2 bases between the two ends.

V gene TRBV7-3 combines with J gene TRBJ2-7; D ambiguous. V lost 7 bases to trimming and J lost 5 bases, with 9 bases between them. The CDR3 extends over 11 amino acids. Germline V lookup: CDR1 SGHTA, CDR2 FQGTGA. The CDR3 is CASTDTDEQYF. The CDR3 coding sequence is TGTGCCAGCACCGACACGGACGAGCAGTACTTC.

The gene calls are TRBV3-1 and TRBJ2-1; D remains unclear. Between the trimmed V and J ends, which lost 4 bases and 6 bases, there was a span of 19 bases. The V gene's germline CDR1 is LGHDT and CDR2 YNNKEL (reference sequence). The CDR3 spans 16 residues. The CDR3, as DNA: TGTGCCAGCAGCCTAAGAGCTCCAAACCGGGTCAATGAGCAGTTCTTC. This translates into CASSLRAPNRVNEQFF.

This clonotype showed up many times. The chain uses TRBV7-2 and TRBJ2-3; 8 bases fit TRBD1. The germline V gene has CDR1 SGHTA and CDR2 FQGNSA. The CDR3 runs 13 residues. The ends lost 8 bases at V and 4 bases at J; junction bases unmatched: 5. The CDR3 DNA reads as TGTGCCAGCCGACAGGGGTCCCCAGATACGCAGTATTTT. Encoded protein: CASRQGSPDTQYF.

The chain carries TRBV10-1 and TRBJ1-6; D unresolved. This CDR3 comprises 13 residues. V was clipped by 3 bases and J by 7 bases, with 7 bases between them. The germline V gene has CDR1 WNHNN and CDR2 SYGVQD (reference sequence). Here the CDR3 reads CASSEFGNSPLHF. The DNA of the CDR3 is TGCGCCAGCAGTGAATTTGGGAATTCACCCCTCCACTTT.